These 30 T cell receptor beta chains were sequenced from one sample in a study of T cells in women clearing cervical HPV infection. Clones were sequenced by immunoSEQ multiplex PCR, and TCRdb holds only the in-frame ones, with some missing. This listing includes around 21,000 clones. The specimen sequenced was blood buffy coat. Source of these receptors: a woman aged 18 to 75 with a cervical HPV16 infection that either progressed to CIN3+ or cleared (not recorded which).

Worth noting for this clone: The read terminates 3 residues ahead of where the CDR3 ends, so the germline J gene completes it. This rearrangement joins TRBV19 to TRBJ1-2; TRBD1 is a possible D gene (5 bases). This CDR3 is 13 amino acids long. Germline loops: CDR1 LNHDA, CDR2 SQIVND (reference sequence). The V gene lost 9 bases and the J gene lost 3 bases, with 14 bases spanning the gap. The CDR3 reads CASLQDSHYGYTF. The covered CDR3 bases are TGTGCCAGCCTACAGGATTCGCACTATGGC.

For this clone: Read coverage stops 3 residues before the CDR3 terminus; the germline J gene supplies the remainder. The chain is built from TRBV30 and TRBJ2-7; TRBD2 might be the D (5 bases). CDR3 size: 14 residues. Germline CDR1 is GTSNPN and CDR2 is SVGIG (reference sequence). V gave up 2 bases and J gave up 1 base, with 12 bases separating them. This CDR3 is CAWSSGYSSYEQYF. CDR3 bases read: TGTGCCTGGAGTTCGGGGTACTCATCCTACGAG.

CDR3 DNA (partial): TGCAGTGCTGTAACGACCGGGACAGAACGCGGTGGC. Amino acid sequence: CSAVTTGTERGG. The entire CDR3 protein is CSAVTTGTERGGYTF. The chain has TRBV20-1 and TRBJ1-2; TRBD1 aligns across 7 bases. The CDR3 is cut off 3 residues early in the read; its end comes from the germline J gene. Germline trimming cut 5 bases from V and 7 bases from J; bases unmatched to any gene: 16. The CDR3 contains 15 residues. Germline V gene data show CDR1 as DFQATT and CDR2 as SNEGSKA (reference sequence).

In regard to this clone: From the germline J gene comes the end of the CDR3, since the read stops 3 residues before it. The chain links TRBV19 to TRBJ2-3; 9 bases are shared with TRBD1. CDR1 and CDR2 from the germline V gene are LNHDA and SQIVND (reference sequence). V was clipped by 4 bases and J by 6 bases; unmatched bases: 11. The CDR3 covers 16 residues. This chain's CDR3 is CASSKLQGAVGDTQYF. Incomplete CDR3 DNA: TGTGCCAGTAGTAAGCTACAGGGGGCGGTTGGCGATACG. Complete variable domain (other parts from reference TRBV19 and TRBJ2-3): DGGITQSPKYLFRKEGQNVTLSCEQNLNHDAMYWYRQDPGQGLRLIYYSQIVNDFQKGDIAEGYSVSREKKESFPLTVTSAQKNPTAFYLCASSKLQGAVGDTQYFGPGTRLTVL.

As regards this clone: The CDR3 end is not reached by the read, which stops 3 residues before it; the germline J gene fills it in. The rearrangement uses TRBV7-9 and TRBJ1-1, with D possibly matching TRBD1 (6 bases). Germline CDR1 SEHNR, CDR2 FQNEAQ (reference sequence). The CDR3 is 15 amino acids. V lost 5 bases to trimming and J lost 0 bases, with 13 bases between them. The CDR3 spells CASSPQGSLNTEAFF. Partial CDR3 DNA: TGTGCCAGCAGCCCTCAGGGGTCGTTGAACACTGAA.

For this clone: The CDR3 goes on 3 residues after the read ends, and that part is filled in from the germline J gene. The chain recombines TRBV30 with TRBJ2-3, with TRBD2 as a possible D gene (6 bases). V lost 2 bases and J lost 0, with 9 bases in between. The CDR3 runs 14 residues. CDR1 and CDR2 from the germline V gene are GTSNPN and SVGIG (reference sequence). The covered CDR3 bases are TGTGCCTGGAGTAAGGACTATAGCACAGATACG. Its protein is CAWSKDYSTDT. The whole CDR3 is CAWSKDYSTDTQYF.

Note on this clone: The read comes to an end 3 residues before the CDR3 does, leaving the germline J gene to fill in the end. The rearrangement joins TRBV2 to TRBJ2-3; unclear D gene. The V gene lost 3 bases and the J gene lost 0 bases, with 7 bases spanning the gap. Germline V gene data show CDR1 as SNHLY and CDR2 as FYNNEI. The CDR3 runs to 14 residues. The CDR3 region is CASSEVTSTDTQYF. CDR3 DNA, as far as it was read: TGTGCCAGCAGTGAGGTAACTAGCACAGATACG.

A word on this clone: The read halts 3 residues ahead of the CDR3 end, with the missing end drawn from the germline J gene. The gene calls are TRBV19 and TRBJ2-4; 12 nucleotides match TRBD1. This CDR3 has 15 amino acids. Germline lookup yields CDR1 LNHDA and CDR2 SQIVND (reference sequence). The sequenced part of the CDR3 DNA is TGTGCCAGTAGTATGGGGACAGGGGGCATCTATGGT. As protein: CASSMGTGGIYG. The whole CDR3 sequence reads CASSMGTGGIYGQYF.

To note about this clone: The CDR3 goes on 3 residues after the read ends, and that part is filled in from the germline J gene. This chain uses TRBV18 with TRBJ2-4; D remains unclear. This CDR3 region has 12 residues. The germline gives CDR1 KGHSH, CDR2 LQKENI. Partial CDR3 DNA: TGTGCCAGTTCTAACCCTAACTATGGT. It translates to CASSNPNYG. The whole CDR3 sequence reads CASSNPNYGQYF.

On this clone: The CDR3 end is not reached by the read, which stops 3 residues before it; the germline J gene fills it in. The gene calls are TRBV14 and TRBJ2-7, with 8 positions matching TRBD1. Germline CDR1 is SGHDN and CDR2 is FVKESK. CDR3 size: 15 residues. The J segment lost 5 bases and the V segment lost 2 bases, leaving 8 bases of the junction unmatched. The sequenced part of the CDR3 DNA is TGTGCCAGCAGCCAAAGGAGGACAGGGCTGAACGAG. Protein: CASSQRRTGLNE. The full CDR3 sequence reads CASSQRRTGLNEQYF.

CDR3 in amino acids: CASSFRGDIQYF. The CDR3 bases that were read are TGTGCCAGCAGCTTCAGGGGGGACATT. This chain uses TRBV7-9 with TRBJ2-4, with D perhaps matching TRBD1 (7 bases). The read ends 3 residues before the CDR3 terminus; that terminus is restored from the germline J gene. Germline loops: CDR1 SEHNR, CDR2 FQNEAQ (reference sequence). CDR3 length: 12 amino acids. V was clipped by 3 bases and J by 8 bases, with 8 bases between them.

For this clone: Sequencing ends 3 residues short of the CDR3 end; the germline J gene provides the rest. This sequence joins TRBV20-1 and TRBJ2-3, with D maybe TRBD2 (8 bases). The CDR3 has 19 residues. Germline V gives CDR1 DFQATT, CDR2 SNEGSKA (reference sequence). CDR3 region: CSAESKPTGSGGWNQPQYF. CDR3 DNA (partial): TGCAGTGCTGAAAGTAAACCGACAGGGTCGGGGGGGTGGAATCAGCCG.

With respect to this clone: The read terminates 3 residues ahead of where the CDR3 ends, so the germline J gene completes it. V is TRBV10-1 and J is TRBJ2-5; D is ambiguous. Germline CDR1 and CDR2: WNHNN and SYGVQD (reference sequence). The CDR3 sequence is 13 residues long. V lost 5 bases and J lost 1, with 8 bases in between. The CDR3 loop reads CASSRTGQETQYF. Incomplete CDR3 DNA: TGCGCCAGCAGTAGAACCGGCCAAGAGACC.

Turning to this clone: The read halts 3 residues ahead of the CDR3 end, with the missing end drawn from the germline J gene. The genes are TRBV11-1 and TRBJ2-3; the D is unclear. In germline, CDR1 is SGHAT, CDR2 FQDESV (reference sequence). This CDR3 region has 12 residues. The germline V and J ends were trimmed by 1 base and 6 bases, with 5 bases remaining between them. The CDR3 sequence: CASSLVADTQYF. CDR3 DNA (partial): TGTGCCAGCAGCTTAGTTGCGGATACG.

Concerning this clone itself: The sequence runs out 3 residues before the end of the CDR3; the remainder is reconstructed from the germline J gene. The V call is TRBV5-6, the J call TRBJ2-4; D not certain. The CDR3 runs to 11 residues. Germline V gene data show CDR1 as SGHDT and CDR2 as YYEEEE. The DNA read from the CDR3 is TGTGCCAGCAGCTTCACAAAAGGT. This sequence encodes CASSFTKG. The entire CDR3 protein is CASSFTKGQYF.

The CDR3 reads CASSFGTGFNSPLFF. The part of the CDR3 DNA that was read is TGTGCCAGCAGCTTCGGGACAGGATTTAATTCACCG. V usage is TRBV7-2 and J usage is TRBJ2-2; 8 nucleotides align to TRBD1. The read finishes 3 residues shy of the CDR3 end, and the germline J gene is used to complete it. The CDR3 loop spans 15 amino acids. Germline values: CDR1 SGHTA, CDR2 FQGNSA.

Turning to this clone: The read finishes 3 residues shy of the CDR3 end, and the germline J gene is used to complete it. The V call is TRBV18, the J call TRBJ1-2; D perhaps matches TRBD1 (5 bases). Germline lookup yields CDR1 KGHSH and CDR2 LQKENI. V gave up 5 bases and J gave up 6 bases, with 13 bases separating them. The CDR3 has 13 residues. Incomplete CDR3 DNA: TGTGCCAGCTCAACGCCGGGACTAGATGGC. Protein: CASSTPGLDG. The entire CDR3 is CASSTPGLDGYTF.

Comment on this clone: The observed sequence ends 3 residues before the CDR3 terminus, with the missing tail filled in from the germline J gene. The rearrangement joins TRBV5-8 to TRBJ2-3; D may be TRBD1 (6 bases). Germline V gene data show CDR1 as SGHTS and CDR2 as YDEGEE. The CDR3 extends over 14 amino acids. V was shortened by 2 bases and J by 5 bases, with 12 bases between the two germline ends. Incomplete CDR3 DNA: TGTGCCAGCAGCTTTGGGCAGGGGCAAGATACG. It is translated as CASSFGQGQDT. Given in full, the CDR3 is CASSFGQGQDTQYF.

Concerning this clone itself: The read gets to within 3 residues of the CDR3 end, and the germline J gene fills in the rest. V gene TRBV30 combines with J gene TRBJ2-3; tentative D call: TRBD2 (6 bases). The CDR3 spans 16 residues. CDR1 and CDR2 from the germline V gene are GTSNPN and SVGIG (reference sequence). The part of the CDR3 DNA that was read is TGTGCCTGGAGTGTCCCCTTCGGGAGAGGGGAAGAGACG. This sequence encodes CAWSVPFGRGEET. The CDR3 as a whole reads CAWSVPFGRGEETQYF.

As regards this clone: The CDR3 goes on 3 residues after the read ends, and that part is filled in from the germline J gene. The rearrangement uses TRBV6-2 or TRBV6-3 and TRBJ2-3; D ambiguous. CDR1 and CDR2 (germline): MNHEY, SVGEGT. This CDR3 is built from 16 residues. The CDR3 reads CASSRERGVSNQPQYF. The sequenced CDR3 bases are TGTGCCAGCAGCCGCGAGCGCGGAGTTAGCAATCAGCCG.

A note on this clone: The read ends 3 residues before the CDR3 terminus; that terminus is restored from the germline J gene. The genes are TRBV25-1 and TRBJ2-3, with 7 bases lining up with TRBD2. The CDR3 has 17 residues. Trimming at V came to 2 bases and at J to 2 bases, leaving 10 bases not matched to a gene. The V gene's germline CDR1 is MGHDK and CDR2 SYGVNS. CDR3 sequence reads: CASSEQASGITTDTQYF. The part of the CDR3 DNA that was read is TGTGCCAGCAGTGAACAAGCCAGCGGGATTACCACAGATACG.

CDR3 protein: CAGGQGAKNIQYF. Incomplete CDR3 DNA: TGTGCCGGGGGACAGGGGGCCAAAAACATT. The chain links TRBV30 to TRBJ2-4; TRBD1 matches at 10 bases. The read gets to within 3 residues of the CDR3 end, and the germline J gene fills in the rest. The CDR3 is 13 amino acids. The germline gives CDR1 GTSNPN, CDR2 SVGIG (reference sequence). V dropped 8 bases and J dropped 1; count of bases not matched to a gene: 2.

Considering frequency, this clone is medium-sized. Sequencing ends 3 residues short of the CDR3 end; the germline J gene provides the rest. The rearrangement uses TRBV29-1 and TRBJ2-5; D gene uncertain. Per the germline V gene, CDR1 is SQVTM and CDR2 is ANQGSEA. V lost 4 bases to trimming and J lost 5 bases, with 11 bases between them. CDR3 length: 12 amino acids. CDR3 in amino acids: CSVGQIGETQYF. The part of the CDR3 DNA that was read is TGCAGCGTTGGACAAATAGGGGAGACC. The variable domain in full, with the rest retrieved from reference TRBV29-1 and TRBJ2-5, is SAVISQKPSRDICQRGTSLTIQCQVDSQVTMMFWYRQQPGQSLTLIATANQGSEATYESGFVIDKFPISRPNLTFSTLTVSNMSPEDSSIYLCSVGQIGETQYFGPGTRLLVL.

Remarks on this clone: The CDR3 goes on 3 residues after the read ends, and that part is filled in from the germline J gene. This chain connects TRBV2 to TRBJ2-3; TRBD2 matches at 8 bases. The CDR3 loop spans 14 amino acids. The trim removed 10 bases at V and 6 bases at J, leaving 12 bases unmatched. The germline gives CDR1 SNHLY, CDR2 FYNNEI. CDR3 protein: CATAGSGVEDTQYF. The DNA read from the CDR3 is TGTGCCACCGCGGGTAGCGGGGTAGAGGATACG.

With regard to this clone: The read stops 3 residues short of the end of the CDR3; the missing end is completed from the germline J gene. This rearrangement joins TRBV23-1 to TRBJ2-3, with a tentative D call TRBD2 (6 bases). Being an ORF, TRBV23-1 has a function that is uncertain. The CDR3 spans 16 residues. Between the trimmed V and J ends, which lost 6 bases and 6 bases, there was a span of 22 bases. This CDR3 is CASRLSGTREADTQYF. CDR3 DNA (partial): TGCGCCAGCAGACTATCCGGGACTCGAGAGGCGGATACG.

Notes on this clone: Coverage ceases 3 residues before the CDR3 finishes, and the germline J gene fills in the end. This sequence joins TRBV5-1 and TRBJ1-5; 8 bases agree with TRBD1. V lost 4 bases and J lost 7; bases outside the gene matches: 10. Germline values: CDR1 SGHRS, CDR2 YFSETQ. This CDR3 has 15 amino acids. CDR3 DNA (partial): TGCGCCAGCAGCCTTGGAGGGGACAGGAGCCAGCCC. The encoded protein is CASSLGGDRSQP. The complete CDR3 reads CASSLGGDRSQPQHF.

The CDR3 here is CSASSFRNQPQHF. The DNA read from the CDR3 is TGCAGTGCTAGTAGCTTCCGCAATCAGCCC. The chain couples TRBV20-1 to TRBJ1-5; D is undetermined. The DNA ends 3 residues before the CDR3 does, and the rest of the CDR3 is filled in from the germline J gene. Germline values: CDR1 DFQATT, CDR2 SNEGSKA (reference sequence). Deletions cut 3 bases from V and 2 bases from J, with 8 bases between. The CDR3 is made up of 13 amino acids.

As to this clone: Sequencing ends 3 residues short of the CDR3 end; the germline J gene provides the rest. The rearrangement links TRBV7-9 to TRBJ1-4; no reliable D call. The V end lost 1 base, the J end lost 6 bases, and 9 bases lay between the germline ends. Germline CDR1 SEHNR, CDR2 FQNEAQ (reference sequence). This CDR3 spans 14 amino acids. The DNA read from the CDR3 is TGTGCCAGCAGCTTAGGACATATAGATGAAAAA. Its translation: CASSLGHIDEK. The entire CDR3 reads CASSLGHIDEKLFF.

A remark on this clone: The read ends 3 residues early relative to the CDR3; the germline J gene fills the gap. V usage is TRBV28 and J usage is TRBJ2-5; TRBD1 matches at 9 bases. CDR1 is MDHEN, CDR2 SYDVKM, per germline. CDR3 length equals 17 residues. Germline trimming cut 6 bases from V and 2 bases from J; bases unmatched to any gene: 13. CDR3 DNA, as far as it was read: TGTGCCAGCAGCTCGGGACAGGGTGCTTTGGAACAAGAGACC. Protein product: CASSSGQGALEQET. The entire CDR3 sequence reads CASSSGQGALEQETQYF.

Comments on this clone: The read ends 3 residues shy of where the CDR3 ends; the end is completed using the germline J gene. This sequence joins TRBV7-2 and TRBJ2-5; tentatively, D is TRBD2 (6 bases). The ends were cut back, 5 bases at V and 5 bases at J, with 15 bases in the middle. CDR3 length: 14 amino acids. CDR1 is SGHTA and CDR2 is FQGNSA in the germline V gene. The part of the CDR3 DNA that was read is TGTGCCAGCAGCAGAAGGGGAGGAGGGGAGACC. Its translation is CASSRRGGGET. The full-length CDR3 reads as CASSRRGGGETQYF. Variable domain in full (rest from reference TRBV7-2 and TRBJ2-5): GAGVSQSPSNKVTEKGKDVELRCDPISGHTALYWYRQSLGQGLEFLIYFQGNSAPDKSGLPSDRFSAERTGGSVSTLTIQRTQQEDSAVYLCASSRRGGGETQYFGPGTRLLVL.